A single T cell receptor beta chain is shown here with its context. The antigen remains undetermined. The data derive from a study of T cell responses to AZD1222 COVID-19 vaccine. Overall study results and limits: At baseline, seropositivity was found in only 5 to 7 AZD1222 recipients. Mostly white British, mostly female donors; authors suggested clonal diversity may be underestimated.

Profiled with immunoSEQ multiplex PCR; TCRdb holds only in-frame clones, not every one. The table has around 150,000 clones, 90% seen once. Looked up from germline, CDR1 is LNHDA and CDR2 is SQIVND (reference sequence). V was cut by 5 bases and J by 5 bases, with 12 bases left in between. The CDR3 is made up of 14 amino acids. The TCR sequence derives from an adult in good health. This rearrangement joins TRBV19 to TRBJ1-4; no clear D gene. The sample here was peripheral blood, taken on day 0 of AZD1222 vaccination. The CDR3 DNA is TGTGCCAGTAGTTTCGCGACAAGAAATGAAAAACTGTTTTTT. Translation gives CASSFATRNEKLFF.